The TCR beta chain described here comes from a study of T cell responses to AZD1222 COVID-19 vaccine. With 4 bases removed from V and 0 bases from J, the gap between germline ends came to 10 bases. CDR1 is SGHRS and CDR2 is YFSETQ in the germline V gene. The CDR3 runs 15 residues. Sequencing used immunoSEQ multiplex PCR; TCRdb keeps in-frame clones, though not all of them. The profile shows 95,000 to 150,000 clones, almost 95% of them singletons. The receptor was isolated from an adult in good health. This chain joins TRBV5-1 and TRBJ2-2; tentatively, D is TRBD1 (6 bases). The sequencing here drew on peripheral blood, taken on day 0 of AZD1222 vaccination. This CDR3 reads CASSPRQANTGELFF. As DNA, the CDR3 is TGCGCCAGCAGCCCTCGACAGGCGAACACCGGGGAGCTGTTTTTT.